The entry below gives a single T cell receptor (beta chain) sequence along with its context. The antigen is unknown. These data belong to a study of CD8 T cells in Susac syndrome. General study points: The study conceded that relatively few individuals underwent its TCR sequencing and HLA analysis.

CD8+ and CD4+ blood T cells underwent TCR beta sequencing. Controls were age- and sex-matched healthy donors. Roughly 0.45 to 1 ug RNA was reverse transcribed with random hexamers. An immunoSEQ multiplex PCR generated amplified TCR beta CDR3 products spanning 54 Vbeta and 13 Jbeta. TCRdb reprocessed the immunoSEQ multiplex PCR reads with MiXCR, giving one entry per CDR3 protein. The table lists approximately 190,000 distinct CDR3 sequences, under 95% of them singletons. The CDR3 runs to 12 residues. The V gene lost 6 bases and the J gene lost 6 bases, with 11 bases spanning the gap. V usage is TRBV12-3 or TRBV12-4 and J usage is TRBJ2-5; D gene unclear. This sequence was found in a human donor in good health. The sample was CD4+ T cells from PBMCs. The CDR3 DNA reads TGTGCCAGCAGCCCCGAGGATCAGACCCAGTACTTC. The encoded protein is CASSPEDQTQYF.